This section outlines one T cell receptor beta chain sequence together with its context. The sample is drawn from a study of T-cell memory formation after mild COVID-19. Constant-segment-primed 5'RACE gave TCR alpha and TCR beta cDNA libraries with sample barcodes and UMIs. From the 5' RACE reads, TCRdb called clonotypes with MiXCR, one entry per CDR3 protein. The sample holds 110,000 to 150,000 distinct CDR3 sequences, less than 25% seen once. The junction had 8 bases not matched to a gene; V was cut back by 0 bases and J by 11 bases. CDR3 size: 16 residues. Germline V gives CDR1 SGDLS, CDR2 YYNGEE. Sequences were obtained from PBMCs or a T cell subset sorted from them (not recorded which). The V gene is TRBV9, the J gene TRBJ2-1; 13 bases line up with TRBD2. This TCR was sampled from an adult woman who had mild COVID-19 (a few samples of this study predate the infection). Cell type and time point are not known. The CDR3 nucleotides read TGTGCCAGCAGCGTAGGGGGGACTAGCGGGGTCGATCAGCAGTTCTTC. It codes for CASSVGGTSGVDQQFF.